This passage covers 20 T cell receptor beta chains from one sample sequenced in a study of T cell responses to AZD1222 COVID-19 vaccine. Only in-frame clones appear in the TCRdb table, and some are missing; sequencing was by immunoSEQ multiplex PCR. The data contain under 70,000 clones, 70% to 80% of them singletons. The sequencing used peripheral blood, collected on day 0 of MenACWY control vaccination. The source is an adult in good health.

The chain links TRBV5-6 to TRBJ1-2, with D perhaps matching TRBD1 (6 bases). Trimming removed 4 bases at V and 6 bases at J, with 16 bases between. The CDR3 sequence is 14 residues long. Germline V gene lookup returns CDR1 SGHDT and CDR2 YYEEEE. CDR3 coding DNA: TGTGCCAGCAGCGCAAGAGGGGGGTTCGATGGCTACACCTTC. This translates into CASSARGGFDGYTF.

This clone is deemed medium-sized. The genes are TRBV2 and TRBJ2-5, with 10 bases matching TRBD2. V dropped 4 bases and J dropped 7; count of bases not matched to a gene: 6. Germline assignment: CDR1 SNHLY and CDR2 FYNNEI. This CDR3 is 14 amino acids long. CDR3 sequence reads: CASSAIAGGPTQYF. CDR3 bases: TGTGCCAGCAGTGCCATAGCGGGAGGCCCGACCCAGTACTTC.

The J gene is TRBJ1-2, the V gene TRBV19; D is unresolved. The germline CDR1 and CDR2 sequences are LNHDA and SQIVND (reference sequence). Trimming cost V 4 bases and J 0 bases, with 3 bases left between them. This CDR3 region has 12 residues. As DNA, the CDR3 is TGTGCCAGTAGTAGAGCTAACTATGGCTACACCTTC. Protein sequence: CASSRANYGYTF. Combining the CDR3 with reference TRBV19 and TRBJ1-2 gives the whole variable domain DGGITQSPKYLFRKEGQNVTLSCEQNLNHDAMYWYRQDPGQGLRLIYYSQIVNDFQKGDIAEGYSVSREKKESFPLTVTSAQKNPTAFYLCASSRANYGYTFGSGTRLTVV.

The gene calls are TRBV2 and TRBJ2-1, with D possibly being TRBD1 (5 bases). The germline V gene has CDR1 SNHLY and CDR2 FYNNEI. The CDR3 runs to 14 residues. The V end was cut by 4 bases, the J end by 3 bases, with 10 bases between. The CDR3 sequence: CASSARRDYNEQFF. The DNA for the CDR3 is TGTGCCAGCAGTGCTCGCAGGGACTACAATGAGCAGTTCTTC.

This clone was counted between two and nine times. The chain carries TRBV5-1 and TRBJ2-1; the D gene is possibly TRBD1 (6 bases). The CDR3 loop spans 14 amino acids. Deletions cut 5 bases from V and 5 bases from J, with 14 bases between. The germline V gene encodes CDR1 SGHRS and CDR2 YFSETQ. The CDR3 DNA reads as TGCGCCAGCAGAAGGCAGGCAGGGGACAATGAGCAGTTCTTC. It translates to CASRRQAGDNEQFF.

The rearrangement uses TRBV29-1 and TRBJ1-2; 9 bases map to TRBD1. The germline gives CDR1 SQVTM, CDR2 ANQGSEA. This CDR3 is built from 13 residues. Unmatched junction bases numbered 8, after V lost 1 base and J lost 11 bases. CDR3 nucleotide sequence: TGCAGCGTTGAAGTAGGGGACAGGGCGGAGTACACCTTC. Its protein product is CSVEVGDRAEYTF.

This clone was detected a few times. This rearrangement joins TRBV30 to TRBJ2-1, with 8 positions matching TRBD2. The CDR3 loop spans 11 amino acids. Trimming removed 4 bases from V and 15 bases from J; junction bases left unmatched: 8. Per germline, CDR1 GTSNPN and CDR2 SVGIG (reference sequence). CDR3 residues: CAWNLGGDSFF. CDR3 coding DNA: TGTGCCTGGAATCTCGGGGGGGATTCGTTCTTC.

The sample holds a few counts of this clone. The V and J genes are TRBV18 and TRBJ1-2; D perhaps matches TRBD1 (6 bases). Per germline, CDR1 KGHSH and CDR2 LQKENI. Deletions cut 8 bases from V and 4 bases from J, with 17 bases between. The CDR3 contains 14 residues. The CDR3 protein is CASRPYDRTYGYTF. In nucleotides, the CDR3 is TGTGCCAGCCGGCCCTATGACAGGACCTATGGCTACACCTTC.

The chain links TRBV11-2 to TRBJ1-4; D is undetermined. Trimming cost V 4 bases and J 6 bases, with 12 bases left between them. In germline, CDR1 is SGHAT, CDR2 FQNNGV. The CDR3 is 14 amino acids. In nucleotides, the CDR3 is TGTGCCAGCAGCTCGGGGTGGGAGGATGAAAAACTGTTTTTT. Translation gives CASSSGWEDEKLFF.

A few counts support this clone. This rearrangement joins TRBV19 to TRBJ1-1; no clear D. Germline assignment: CDR1 LNHDA and CDR2 SQIVND (reference sequence). There are 14 residues in the CDR3. The V end was cut by 6 bases, the J end by 5 bases, with 16 bases between. The CDR3 DNA reads as TGTGCCAGTAGCATCTCCGGACCGGCGACTGAAGCTTTCTTT. This translates into CASSISGPATEAFF.

This clone has only one observation. The CDR3 DNA reads TGTGCCAGTAGTACAGACAGGAATCAGCCCCAGCATTTT. Translation gives CASSTDRNQPQHF. The chain links TRBV19 to TRBJ1-5, with D possibly being TRBD1 (6 bases). The CDR3 is made up of 13 amino acids. V dropped 4 bases and J dropped 4 bases, with 8 bases sitting between them. Germline values: CDR1 LNHDA, CDR2 SQIVND (reference sequence).

The rearrangement links TRBV2 to TRBJ1-5; 8 bases line up with TRBD1. Trimming took 6 bases from V and 5 from J; bases not matched to a gene: 9. This CDR3 region has 15 residues. CDR1 and CDR2 (germline): SNHLY, FYNNEI. CDR3 in DNA: TGTGCCAGCAGATTAGGACAGGGAGAATATCAGCCCCAGCATTTT. This translates into CASRLGQGEYQPQHF.

The chain uses TRBV2 and TRBJ2-5; D may be TRBD1 (6 bases). Trimming pared 7 bases from V and 3 bases from J, leaving 15 bases between. CDR1 is SNHLY and CDR2 is FYNNEI in the germline V gene. The CDR3 loop spans 14 amino acids. The CDR3 is CASKGRGGEETQYF. Here the CDR3 DNA reads TGTGCCAGCAAAGGGAGAGGGGGAGAAGAGACCCAGTACTTC.

The table lists this clone with a few counts. The chain joins TRBV5-6 to TRBJ2-5; a weak D match, TRBD2 (6 bases). Germline V gives CDR1 SGHDT, CDR2 YYEEEE. The CDR3 extends over 16 amino acids. V lost 3 bases and J 4 bases, leaving 19 bases between the germline ends. The DNA of the CDR3 is TGTGCCAGCAGCTCCGGGAGACGGGCATGGGGAGAGACCCAGTACTTC. It is translated as CASSSGRRAWGETQYF.

J is TRBJ2-5 and V is TRBV5-4; D unclear. Germline assignment: CDR1 SGHNT and CDR2 YYREEE (reference sequence). The CDR3 covers 15 residues. V lost 0 bases to trimming and J lost 3 bases, with 12 bases between them. For the CDR3, the DNA is TGTGCCAGCAGCTTGGCAATGGCGGCCGAAGAGACCCAGTACTTC. It translates to CASSLAMAAEETQYF.

This sequence joins TRBV30 and TRBJ2-5; 12 bases fit TRBD2. Trimming removed 3 bases from V and 5 bases from J; junction bases left unmatched: 1. There are 13 residues in the CDR3. Germline V gives CDR1 GTSNPN, CDR2 SVGIG (reference sequence). DNA of the CDR3: TGTGCCTGGAGAACTAGCGGGAGGGAGACCCAGTACTTC. This gives the protein CAWRTSGRETQYF.

The rearrangement joins TRBV2 to TRBJ1-1; D possibly corresponds to TRBD1 (5 bases). V dropped 6 bases and J dropped 6 bases, with 11 bases sitting between them. This CDR3 has 12 residues. Looked up from germline, CDR1 is SNHLY and CDR2 is FYNNEI. The CDR3 spells CASRDDSSEAFF. CDR3 DNA: TGTGCCAGCAGGGACGACAGCTCTGAAGCTTTCTTT.

This chain links TRBV4-2 with TRBJ1-4, with 9 bases fitting TRBD1. The CDR3 has 14 amino acids. CDR1 LGHNA and CDR2 YNFKEQ come from the germline V gene. Trimming at V came to 4 bases and at J to 8 bases, leaving 5 bases not matched to a gene. The CDR3 DNA follows: TGTGCCAGCAGCCCGGGACAGGGAGTCGAAAAACTGTTTTTT. Amino acid sequence: CASSPGQGVEKLFF.

V usage is TRBV6-5 and J usage is TRBJ2-6, with 7 positions matching TRBD1. The CDR3 covers 15 residues. V trimming: 5 bases; J trimming: 2 bases; junction bases outside the gene matches: 3. CDR1 is MNHEY and CDR2 is SVGAGI in the germline V gene. The CDR3, as DNA: TGTGCCAGCAGTCGGACAGGAGCTGGGGCCAACGTCCTGACTTTC. Protein product: CASSRTGAGANVLTF.

V gene TRBV19 combines with J gene TRBJ1-1; no firm D call. Per germline, CDR1 LNHDA and CDR2 SQIVND (reference sequence). The CDR3 has 16 residues. Between the trimmed V and J ends, which lost 5 bases and 0 bases, there was a span of 16 bases. The CDR3 coding sequence is TGTGCCAGTAGTCCGGCCGTACTCGGCTTGAACACTGAAGCTTTCTTT. Amino acid sequence: CASSPAVLGLNTEAFF.